The source of this T cell receptor (beta chain) is a study of identical twins. Study-wide results and caveats: Twin pairs had excess sharing that was weaker in beta out-of-frame sequences. The more abundant beta clonotypes in cord blood had fewer insertions, and memory repertoires did not show this. Cross-sectional statistics underpinned the conclusions; the same donors were not followed.

After template switching added a universal primer site, the resulting cDNA carried unique molecular identifiers. One entry per CDR3 protein results from TCRdb running MiXCR on the 5' RACE reads. This table holds a few hundred thousand distinct CDR3 sequences, roughly 13% found once. This CDR3 has 15 amino acids. CDR1 and CDR2 from the germline V gene are DFQATT and SNEGSKA (reference sequence). V lost 4 bases, J lost 6 bases, and 8 bases stayed unmatched. To note about this clonotype: Its specificity is unknown.

This sample was shared with a second study, whose subject was yellow fever vaccine responses in identical twins.

Material for sequencing was CD4+ T cells sorted from blood. V and J are TRBV20-1 and TRBJ2-7, with 14 bases lining up with TRBD2. The clonotype originates from a woman aged 18-35 years in good health. The CDR3 here is CSATPTSGRAREQYF. As DNA, the CDR3 is TGCAGTGCTACCCCGACTAGCGGGAGGGCCCGCGAGCAGTACTTC.